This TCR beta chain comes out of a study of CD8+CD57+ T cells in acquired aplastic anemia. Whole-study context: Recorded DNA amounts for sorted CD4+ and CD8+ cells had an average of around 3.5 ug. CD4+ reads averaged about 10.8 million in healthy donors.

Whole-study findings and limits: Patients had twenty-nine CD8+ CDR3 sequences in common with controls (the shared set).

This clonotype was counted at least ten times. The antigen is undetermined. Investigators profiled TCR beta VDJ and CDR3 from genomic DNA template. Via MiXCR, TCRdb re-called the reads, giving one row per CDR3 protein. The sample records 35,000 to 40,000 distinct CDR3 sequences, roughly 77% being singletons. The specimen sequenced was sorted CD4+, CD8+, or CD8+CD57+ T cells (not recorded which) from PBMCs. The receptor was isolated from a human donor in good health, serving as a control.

CDR3 sequence: CASSVGGFVGEPQNIQYF. As DNA, the CDR3 is TGTGCCAGCAGCGTAGGGGGTTTTGTAGGAGAACCCCAAAACATTCAGTACTTC. The V and J genes are TRBV9 and TRBJ2-4; D is unclear. V was clipped by 0 bases and J by 5 bases, with 21 bases between them. The CDR3 is 18 residues long. Germline V gene data show CDR1 as SGDLS and CDR2 as YYNGEE.